This TCR beta chain was obtained from a study of T cells in localized non-small cell lung cancer. The method was immunoSEQ multiplex PCR; TCRdb's version includes in-frame clones alone and lacks a portion of them. The sample carries about 52,000 clones, just over 85% recorded once. Trimming pared 3 bases from V and 2 bases from J, leaving 14 bases between. CDR3 length: 15 residues. The germline V gene encodes CDR1 ENHRY and CDR2 SYGVKD. The sequencing here drew on peripheral blood, taken before any cancer treatment. This receptor was obtained from a male donor at least 60 years old with stage III squamous cell lung carcinoma. This chain uses TRBV10-3 with TRBJ2-7, with a tentative D call TRBD1 (5 bases). The CDR3 sequence: CAISEPQGTTYEQYF. The CDR3 coding sequence is TGTGCCATCAGTGAACCCCAGGGTACCACCTACGAGCAGTACTTC.